Listed here are 17 T cell receptor beta chains from one sample, sequenced in a study of T cells in localized non-small cell lung cancer. The method was immunoSEQ multiplex PCR; TCRdb's version includes in-frame clones alone and lacks a portion of them. The top ten hold 3.5% to 4% of the sample, which has about 40,000 clones, approximately 86% seen once. The sequencing used peripheral blood, collected before any cancer treatment. These receptors were taken from a man aged 18 to 49 with stage I lung adenocarcinoma.

This clone was counted a few times. The chain is built from TRBV10-1 and TRBJ1-5; TRBD1 matches 7 bases. V shed 10 bases, J shed 1 base, and the junction held 7 bases outside the gene matches. Germline V gene data show CDR1 as WNHNN and CDR2 as SYGVQD (reference sequence). The CDR3 totals 14 residues. The CDR3 DNA sequence: TGCGCCAAAGGGACAGCGGGGAGCAATCAGCCCCAGCATTTT. Translating it yields CAKGTAGSNQPQHF.

The chain joins TRBV30 to TRBJ2-2; no reliable D call. Trimming stripped 4 bases from V and 3 bases from J, with 6 bases between. CDR1 and CDR2 (germline): GTSNPN, SVGIG (reference sequence). The CDR3 runs 12 residues. CDR3 amino acids: CAWNGYTGELFF. In nucleotides, the CDR3 is TGTGCCTGGAACGGCTACACCGGGGAGCTGTTTTTT.

V and J are TRBV7-2 and TRBJ2-1, with D maybe TRBD2 (5 bases). Germline V CDR1 and CDR2: SGHTA, FQGNSA. V was trimmed by 7 bases and J by 4 bases, leaving 11 bases between them. The CDR3 covers 13 residues. DNA of the CDR3: TGTGCCAGCAAAGGGAGCCGTTACAATGAGCAGTTCTTC. Translated, it gives CASKGSRYNEQFF.

The gene calls are TRBV7-9 and TRBJ1-6, with 9 positions matching TRBD1. CDR1 and CDR2 (germline): SEHNR, FQNEAQ (reference sequence). The V gene end was trimmed by 5 bases and the J gene end by 7 bases; junction bases not matched to a gene: 6. The CDR3 loop spans 15 amino acids. DNA of the CDR3: TGTGCCAGCAGCGCCAGGACAGGGGAAAATTCACCCCTCCACTTT. This sequence encodes CASSARTGENSPLHF.

The chain carries TRBV19 and TRBJ1-3; D gene ambiguous. Germline lookup yields CDR1 LNHDA and CDR2 SQIVND (reference sequence). V was pared by 5 bases and J by 4 bases, with 12 bases between. The length of the CDR3 is 14 residues. CDR3 DNA sequence: TGTGCCAGTAGTGCTACCGGGCAAGGAAACACCATATATTTT. It codes for CASSATGQGNTIYF.

The chain carries TRBV30 and TRBJ1-5, with TRBD1 as a possible D gene (5 bases). CDR1 is GTSNPN, CDR2 SVGIG, per germline (reference sequence). V was trimmed by 1 base and J by 2 bases, leaving 12 bases between them. This CDR3 has 15 amino acids. CDR3 sequence (DNA): TGTGCCTGGAGTGAGGGGATCTGGGGCAATCAGCCCCAGCATTTT. Amino acid sequence: CAWSEGIWGNQPQHF.

The chain employs TRBV7-2 and TRBJ2-1; D unresolved. V was trimmed by 1 base and J by 1 base, leaving 2 bases between them. Germline CDR1 and CDR2: SGHTA and FQGNSA. The CDR3 sequence is 13 residues long. The CDR3 region has the DNA TGTGCCAGCAGCTTAGGATCCTACAATGAGCAGTTCTTC. Translated: CASSLGSYNEQFF.

The chain joins TRBV6-1 to TRBJ1-4, with D perhaps TRBD1 (6 bases). V was pared by 10 bases and J by 8 bases, with 20 bases between. CDR1 is MNHNS, CDR2 SASEGT, per germline. The CDR3 is 14 amino acids. In nucleotides, the CDR3 is TGTGCCACAAGACAGGAGTTAATGTTCGAAAAACTGTTTTTT. It specifies CATRQELMFEKLFF.

V usage is TRBV21-1 and J usage is TRBJ1-2. TRBV21-1 is marked as a pseudogene. The CDR3 totals 15 residues. CDR3 in DNA: TGTGCCAGCAGCAATTCCCGCCATAGGACCTATGGCTACACCTTC. It is translated as CASSNSRHRTYGYTF.

The chain employs TRBV9 and TRBJ2-1, with D unresolved. V was cut by 3 bases and J by 6 bases, with 16 bases left in between. This CDR3 comprises 15 residues. Germline V gene lookup returns CDR1 SGDLS and CDR2 YYNGEE. CDR3 sequence (DNA): TGTGCCAGCAGCGCCCCGACTCCACACGTCAATGAGCAGTTCTTC. Protein sequence: CASSAPTPHVNEQFF.

This clone was found a few times. V is TRBV7-9 and J is TRBJ1-6; D uncertain. CDR1 is SEHNR and CDR2 is FQNEAQ in the germline V gene (reference sequence). The CDR3 length is 15 residues. Trimming pared 1 base from V and 7 bases from J, leaving 11 bases between. CDR3 in amino acids: CASSLGTGENSPLHF. CDR3 in DNA: TGTGCCAGCAGCTTAGGGACTGGGGAGAATTCACCCCTCCACTTT.

The chain has TRBV7-2 and TRBJ1-4; 11 nucleotides agree with TRBD1. Germline trimming cut 5 bases from V and 7 bases from J; bases unmatched to any gene: 6. CDR3 length: 15 residues. Germline lookup yields CDR1 SGHTA and CDR2 FQGNSA. The CDR3 coding sequence is TGTGCCAGCAGCGCCCTGGGGACAGGGGGTGAAAAACTGTTTTTT. Protein: CASSALGTGGEKLFF.

The chain joins TRBV30 to TRBJ1-2, with a tentative D call TRBD1 (5 bases). Trimming pared 1 base from V and 6 bases from J, leaving 12 bases between. CDR1 is GTSNPN and CDR2 is SVGIG in the germline V gene (reference sequence). The CDR3 covers 13 residues. The CDR3 DNA sequence: TGTGCCTGGAGTGGGCAGGGTGAGAATGGCTACACCTTC. It yields the protein CAWSGQGENGYTF. The full variable domain, with the rest looked up from reference TRBV30 and TRBJ1-2, is SQTIHQWPATLVQPVGSPLSLECTVEGTSNPNLYWYRQAAGRGLQLLFYSVGIGQISSEVPQNLSASRPQDRQFILSSKKLLLSDSGFYLCAWSGQGENGYTFGSGTRLTVV.

This chain joins TRBV16 and TRBJ1-2, with a possible D match to TRBD1 (5 bases). The V end lost 2 bases, the J end lost 4 bases, and 11 bases lay between the germline ends. Germline values: CDR1 KGHSY, CDR2 FQNENV. The CDR3 runs 14 residues. CDR3 in DNA: TGTGCCAGCAGCCAAAGAGGGACTGGCTATGGCTACACCTTC. Translated, it gives CASSQRGTGYGYTF. Drawing the rest from reference TRBV16 and TRBJ1-2, the complete variable domain is GEEVAQTPKHLVRGEGQKAKLYCAPIKGHSYVFWYQQVLKNEFKFLISFQNENVFDETGMPKERFSAKCLPNSPCSLEIQATKLEDSAVYFCASSQRGTGYGYTFGSGTRLTVV.

This clone turned up a few times. The chain carries TRBV7-3 and TRBJ2-1; D perhaps matches TRBD2 (7 bases). Germline V gives CDR1 SGHTA, CDR2 FQGTGA. The CDR3 has 15 amino acids. Deletions cut 1 base from V and 5 bases from J, with 12 bases between. CDR3 in DNA: TGTGCCAGCAGCTTAAGGCGGGGGCCCAACAATGAGCAGTTCTTC. Amino acids: CASSLRRGPNNEQFF.

V and J are TRBV2 and TRBJ2-1, with D hard to call. Germline CDR1 is SNHLY and CDR2 is FYNNEI. CDR3 length equals 14 residues. V lost 5 bases to trimming and J lost 8 bases, with 16 bases between them. The CDR3 loop is CASSFRRVADEQFF. Written as DNA, the CDR3 is TGTGCCAGCAGTTTCAGAAGGGTTGCAGATGAGCAGTTCTTC. The whole variable domain, filled in from reference TRBV2 and TRBJ2-1, reads EPEVTQTPSHQVTQMGQEVILRCVPISNHLYFYWYRQILGQKVEFLVSFYNNEISEKSEIFDDQFSVERPDGSNFTLKIRSTKLEDSAMYFCASSFRRVADEQFFGPGTRLTVL.

V and J are TRBV7-6 and TRBJ1-1; 7 positions match TRBD1. V lost 1 base to trimming and J lost 4 bases; unmatched junction nucleotides: 3. CDR3 length equals 14 residues. Germline V gene data show CDR1 as SGHVS and CDR2 as FNYEAQ. The CDR3, as DNA: TGTGCCAGCAGCTTAGAGGGGGCGGTCACTGAAGCTTTCTTT. Translated, it gives CASSLEGAVTEAFF. The full variable domain, completed using reference TRBV7-6 and TRBJ1-1, is GAGVSQSPRYKVTKRGQDVALRCDPISGHVSLYWYRQALGQGPEFLTYFNYEAQQDKSGLPNDRFSAERPEGSISTLTIQRTEQRDSAMYRCASSLEGAVTEAFFGQGTRLTVV.